This T cell receptor (beta chain) was observed in a study of T cells in Graves' hyperthyroidism and ophthalmopathy. Study-level background: Peripheral blood was taken when the disease was first diagnosed, before any treatment began.

Active moderate-to-severe ophthalmopathy, Clinical Activity Score at least 3, NOSPECS at least 4, under 3 months' duration. Reasons for excluding patients were uncontrolled infection, other autoimmune disease, pregnancy or lactation. What was amplified from RNA transcripts were TCR beta CDR3 regions. Carried out on the TCR CDR3, a first-round RT-PCR used the HTBI primer set. Using its own MiXCR run on the multiplex PCR reads, TCRdb lists one record per CDR3 protein. The table lists roughly 500,000 distinct CDR3 sequences, approximately 16% of them singletons. This clonotype showed up many times. The clonotype was recovered from a woman aged 30 to 39 with Graves' ophthalmopathy. What was sequenced was blood.

The CDR3 DNA reads as TGCAGTGCTAGATTTGGTGATCAGCCCCAGCATTTT. Its translation: CSARFGDQPQHF. The rearrangement joins TRBV20-1 to TRBJ1-5; D gene ambiguous. Germline lookup yields CDR1 DFQATT and CDR2 SNEGSKA (reference sequence). Between the trimmed V and J ends, which lost 2 bases and 5 bases, there was a span of 7 bases. The CDR3 length is 12 residues.